This T cell receptor (beta chain) was identified during a study of cytomegalovirus exposure and HLA in healthy donors. Germline V gene sequence: CDR1 SGHKS, CDR2 YYEKEE (reference sequence). The CDR3 totals 14 residues. Trimming shortened V by 1 base and J by 8 bases, and 15 bases separated the two germline ends. The PCR was carried out with 60 Vbeta primers and 13 Jbeta primers. The table came from immunoSEQ multiplex PCR; TCRdb's copy has only in-frame clones and leaves some out. Of about 180,000 clones listed, almost 85% are singletons. Sequenced material: PBMCs. The sequence was collected from a girl aged 5 to 17 in good health and CMV-seropositive. This chain joins TRBV5-5 and TRBJ1-2; D call uncertain. CDR3 nucleotide sequence: TGTGCCAGCAGCTTGACGGACGGGATTGGAGGCTACACCTTC. Translated, it gives CASSLTDGIGGYTF.